These T cell receptor beta chains were read from a single sample in a study of cytomegalovirus exposure and HLA in healthy donors. TCRdb's copy holds only in-frame clones and misses some; the assay was immunoSEQ multiplex PCR. This sample has approximately 80,000 clones, with around 80% found just once. Sequencing input: PBMCs. These receptors all stem from a male donor in good health and CMV-seropositive. Both conserved end residues are part of each CDR3. A D gene is named only where the DNA matches it firmly. Clone size is not always given. Where it is, it says once, few, many or a class for expanded clones.

clone size: NA
CDR3 length: 11
J gene: TRBJ1-1
D gene: NA
V gene: TRBV30
CDR3 DNA: TGTGCCGTAGGCAGGGGAGTCGAAGCTTTCTTT
CDR3 protein: CAVGRGVEAFF

clone size: few
CDR3 length: 13
J gene: TRBJ2-7
D gene: NA
V gene: TRBV27
CDR3 DNA: TGTGCCAGCAGTTTGGGGGGTATCTACGAGCAGTACTTC
CDR3 protein: CASSLGGIYEQYF

clone size: NA
CDR3 length: 15
J gene: TRBJ2-4
D gene: TRBD2
V gene: TRBV7-9
CDR3 DNA: TGTGCCAGCAGCCGGGGGGGCATGGCCAAAAACATTCAGTACTTC
CDR3 protein: CASSRGGMAKNIQYF

clone size: NA
CDR3 length: 14
J gene: TRBJ2-7
D gene: TRBD1
V gene: TRBV7-8
CDR3 DNA: TGTGCCAGCAGCTTAGGGGACAGGATATACGAGCAGTACTTC
CDR3 protein: CASSLGDRIYEQYF

clone size: NA
CDR3 length: 16
J gene: TRBJ2-2
D gene: TRBD2
V gene: TRBV19
CDR3 DNA: TGTGCCAGTAGTACCCGGACTAGCGGGAGCCCCGGGGAGCTGTTTTTT
CDR3 protein: CASSTRTSGSPGELFF

clone size: NA
CDR3 length: 14
J gene: TRBJ1-4
D gene: NA
V gene: TRBV28
CDR3 DNA: TGTGCCAGCAGTCCCGCGGACTTTTCCACGAAACTGTTTTTT
CDR3 protein: CASSPADFSTKLFF

clone size: NA
CDR3 length: 14
J gene: TRBJ2-5
D gene: TRBD1
V gene: TRBV6-5
CDR3 DNA: TGTGCCAGCACCGACCCCGAGGACAGGCAGACCCAGTACTTC
CDR3 protein: CASTDPEDRQTQYF

clone size: NA
CDR3 length: 11
J gene: TRBJ2-7
D gene: NA
V gene: TRBV18
CDR3 DNA: TGTGCCAGCTCAAGCTCTCACGAGCAGTACTTC
CDR3 protein: CASSSSHEQYF

clone size: NA
CDR3 length: 12
J gene: TRBJ1-3
D gene: NA
V gene: TRBV5-8
CDR3 DNA: TGTGCCAGCAGCTTTATTGGAAACACCATATATTTT
CDR3 protein: CASSFIGNTIYF

clone size: NA
CDR3 length: 12
J gene: TRBJ2-7
D gene: NA
V gene: TRBV5-6
CDR3 DNA: TGTGCCAGCAGCGACCTGGGGAGGGAGCAGTACTTC
CDR3 protein: CASSDLGREQYF

clone size: NA
CDR3 length: 16
J gene: TRBJ2-2
D gene: TRBD1
V gene: TRBV7-2
CDR3 DNA: TGTGCCAGCAGCCCATACAGGGGCACCAACACCGGGGAGCTGTTTTTT
CDR3 protein: CASSPYRGTNTGELFF

clone size: NA
CDR3 length: 15
J gene: TRBJ2-5
D gene: TRBD2
V gene: TRBV7-6
CDR3 DNA: TGTGCCAGCAGCCTGACTAGCGGTCGACAAGAGACCCAGTACTTC
CDR3 protein: CASSLTSGRQETQYF

clone size: NA
CDR3 length: 14
J gene: TRBJ2-3
D gene: NA
V gene: TRBV18
CDR3 DNA: TGTGCCAGTTCCCCCATGCCAGGGGCAGATACGCAGTATTTT
CDR3 protein: CASSPMPGADTQYF

clone size: NA
CDR3 length: 17
J gene: TRBJ1-2
D gene: NA
V gene: TRBV2
CDR3 DNA: TGTGCCAGCAGTGAAGACCTCTTTGACGGGAGGGCTTATGGCTACACCTTC
CDR3 protein: CASSEDLFDGRAYGYTF

clone size: NA
CDR3 length: 18
J gene: TRBJ1-3
D gene: TRBD1
V gene: TRBV2
CDR3 DNA: TGTGCCAGCAGGGCCGGGACAGGGTTGGGAATATTGGGAAACACCATATATTTT
CDR3 protein: CASRAGTGLGILGNTIYF

clone size: NA
CDR3 length: 15
J gene: TRBJ1-6
D gene: NA
V gene: TRBV6-1
CDR3 DNA: TGTGCCAGCAATCCTCGGGAGGGTAACAATTCACCCCTCCACTTT
CDR3 protein: CASNPREGNNSPLHF

clone size: few
CDR3 length: 14
J gene: TRBJ1-1
D gene: TRBD1
V gene: TRBV19
CDR3 DNA: TGTGCCAGTATCGCAACAGGGGGGAACACTGAAGCTTTCTTT
CDR3 protein: CASIATGGNTEAFF

clone size: NA
CDR3 length: 11
J gene: TRBJ2-2
D gene: NA
V gene: TRBV10-3
CDR3 DNA: TGTGCCATCACGGGGTCCGGGGAGCTGTTTTTT
CDR3 protein: CAITGSGELFF

clone size: NA
CDR3 length: 13
J gene: TRBJ2-3
D gene: NA
V gene: TRBV6-5
CDR3 DNA: TGTGCCAGCAGTTTCTCGACTCCGCCAACGCAGTATTTT
CDR3 protein: CASSFSTPPTQYF

clone size: NA
CDR3 length: 13
J gene: TRBJ2-1
D gene: TRBD2
V gene: TRBV19
CDR3 DNA: TGTGCCAGTAGTGTCGGGACTAGCGGGAGGGCGCTCTTC
CDR3 protein: CASSVGTSGRALF

clone size: NA
CDR3 length: 15
J gene: TRBJ2-7
D gene: TRBD2
V gene: TRBV5-1
CDR3 DNA: TGCGCCAGCAGCTTGGGGCTAGCGGTTACCTACGAGCAGTACTTC
CDR3 protein: CASSLGLAVTYEQYF

clone size: NA
CDR3 length: 16
J gene: TRBJ2-3
D gene: NA
V gene: TRBV27
CDR3 DNA: TGTGCCAGCAACTACCTCTGGGGAGTCGGCACAGATACGCAGTATTTT
CDR3 protein: CASNYLWGVGTDTQYF

clone size: NA
CDR3 length: 15
J gene: TRBJ1-2
D gene: TRBD1
V gene: TRBV10-3
CDR3 DNA: TGTGCCATCAGCATCCCTAACACAGGGGGGAGTGGCTACACCTTC
CDR3 protein: CAISIPNTGGSGYTF

clone size: NA
CDR3 length: 15
J gene: TRBJ1-5
D gene: TRBD1
V gene: TRBV5-5
CDR3 DNA: TGTGCCAGCAGCTTGGAGGACAGGTTCAATCAGCCCCAGCATTTT
CDR3 protein: CASSLEDRFNQPQHF

clone size: once
CDR3 length: 15
J gene: TRBJ1-1
D gene: NA
V gene: TRBV5-1
CDR3 DNA: TGCGCCAGCAGCTTGGGAGTTGCGGGGAACACTGAAGCTTTCTTT
CDR3 protein: CASSLGVAGNTEAFF

clone size: NA
CDR3 length: 15
J gene: TRBJ2-7
D gene: NA
V gene: TRBV19
CDR3 DNA: TGTGCCAGTAGTTTGCCGGGTCCAGGGTTCGCCGAGCAGTACTTC
CDR3 protein: CASSLPGPGFAEQYF

clone size: NA
CDR3 length: 17
J gene: TRBJ2-7
D gene: TRBD2
V gene: TRBV7-6
CDR3 DNA: TGTGCCAGCAGCTTAATGACCGGGACTAGCGGCCTCTACGAGCAGTACTTC
CDR3 protein: CASSLMTGTSGLYEQYF

clone size: NA
CDR3 length: 15
J gene: TRBJ2-1
D gene: NA
V gene: TRBV7-9
CDR3 DNA: TGTGCCAGCATAAACAGGGCTACTCCCTACAATGAGCAGTTCTTC
CDR3 protein: CASINRATPYNEQFF

clone size: NA
CDR3 length: 14
J gene: TRBJ2-7
D gene: NA
V gene: TRBV5-8
CDR3 DNA: TGTGCCAGCATCTTGTACGGCGGGAAATACGAGCAGTACTTC
CDR3 protein: CASILYGGKYEQYF

clone size: few
CDR3 length: 14
J gene: TRBJ1-2
D gene: NA
V gene: TRBV4-2
CDR3 DNA: TGTGCCAGCAGCCACCTTACAGGTGACTATGGCTACACCTTC
CDR3 protein: CASSHLTGDYGYTF

clone size: NA
CDR3 length: 15
J gene: TRBJ2-3
D gene: NA
V gene: TRBV19
CDR3 DNA: TGTGCCAGTAGTCCAAGGGGTGTGGGCACAGATACGCAGTATTTT
CDR3 protein: CASSPRGVGTDTQYF

clone size: NA
CDR3 length: 12
J gene: TRBJ1-2
D gene: NA
V gene: TRBV29-1
CDR3 DNA: TGCAGCGAGGGGACAAGGGGCTATGGCTACACCTTC
CDR3 protein: CSEGTRGYGYTF

clone size: NA
CDR3 length: 14
J gene: TRBJ2-7
D gene: NA
V gene: TRBV5-1
CDR3 DNA: TGCGCCAGCAGCTTGCCCGCAACAGGGAACGAGCAGTACTTC
CDR3 protein: CASSLPATGNEQYF

clone size: NA
CDR3 length: 14
J gene: TRBJ2-5
D gene: NA
V gene: TRBV7-9
CDR3 DNA: TGTGCCAGCAGCAAACAGGGAAACCAAGAGACCCAGTACTTC
CDR3 protein: CASSKQGNQETQYF

clone size: NA
CDR3 length: 11
J gene: TRBJ2-7
D gene: NA
V gene: TRBV7-9
CDR3 DNA: TGTGCCAGCAGTAGGGGTTGGGAGCAGTACTTC
CDR3 protein: CASSRGWEQYF

clone size: NA
CDR3 length: 15
J gene: TRBJ2-1
D gene: TRBD2
V gene: TRBV6-5
CDR3 DNA: TGTGCCAGCAGTTTGAATAGCGGGAGCCCCAATGAGCAGTTCTTC
CDR3 protein: CASSLNSGSPNEQFF

clone size: NA
CDR3 length: 17
J gene: TRBJ2-1
D gene: TRBD2
V gene: TRBV28
CDR3 DNA: TGTGCCAGCAGTCCCGGGACTAGCGGGGTCTCCTACAATGAGCAGTTCTTC
CDR3 protein: CASSPGTSGVSYNEQFF

clone size: NA
CDR3 length: 17
J gene: TRBJ2-6
D gene: TRBD2
V gene: TRBV4-3
CDR3 DNA: TGCGCCAGCAGCCAAGAGAGCGGGGGCTCTGGGGCCAACGTCCTGACTTTC
CDR3 protein: CASSQESGGSGANVLTF

clone size: NA
CDR3 length: 16
J gene: TRBJ2-5
D gene: TRBD2
V gene: TRBV4-3
CDR3 DNA: TGCGCCAGCAGCCAAGATACGCTAGCGGGGCAAGAGACCCAGTACTTC
CDR3 protein: CASSQDTLAGQETQYF

clone size: NA
CDR3 length: 12
J gene: TRBJ2-5
D gene: NA
V gene: TRBV2
CDR3 DNA: TGTGCCAGCACCTACCTGCGGGGGACCCAGTACTTC
CDR3 protein: CASTYLRGTQYF

clone size: NA
CDR3 length: 15
J gene: TRBJ2-7
D gene: TRBD1
V gene: TRBV2
CDR3 DNA: TGTGCCAGCAGTGAGGGGGGACAGGGGGCACACGAGCAGTACTTC
CDR3 protein: CASSEGGQGAHEQYF

clone size: NA
CDR3 length: 16
J gene: TRBJ2-2
D gene: TRBD2
V gene: TRBV5-4
CDR3 DNA: TGTGCCAGCAGCCCGGGACTAGCGGGAGTGGTCGGGGAGCTGTTTTTT
CDR3 protein: CASSPGLAGVVGELFF

clone size: medium-sized
CDR3 length: 15
J gene: TRBJ2-3
D gene: NA
V gene: TRBV4-1
CDR3 DNA: TGCGCCAGCAGCCAAGATGGGATAGCGGTAGATACGCAGTATTTT
CDR3 protein: CASSQDGIAVDTQYF

clone size: few
CDR3 length: 12
J gene: TRBJ1-1
D gene: NA
V gene: TRBV6-5
CDR3 DNA: TGTGCCAGCAGTTACGGGGGGACTGAAGCTTTCTTT
CDR3 protein: CASSYGGTEAFF

clone size: NA
CDR3 length: 14
J gene: TRBJ1-1
D gene: NA
V gene: TRBV14
CDR3 DNA: TGTGCCAGCAGCCTGGGGGGACTCCCTTGGGGAGCTTTCTTT
CDR3 protein: CASSLGGLPWGAFF

clone size: NA
CDR3 length: 16
J gene: TRBJ2-5
D gene: NA
V gene: TRBV7-9
CDR3 DNA: TGTGCCAGCAGCTTAGGGTCGATACTCTTACAAGAGACCCAGTACTTC
CDR3 protein: CASSLGSILLQETQYF

clone size: once
CDR3 length: 15
J gene: TRBJ1-2
D gene: NA
V gene: TRBV5-4
CDR3 DNA: TGTGCCAGCAGCCCGCGACAGAAAAAGAACTATGGCTACACCTTC
CDR3 protein: CASSPRQKKNYGYTF

clone size: NA
CDR3 length: 11
J gene: TRBJ1-2
D gene: NA
V gene: TRBV28
CDR3 DNA: TGTGCCAGCAGGAGAAACTATGGCTACACCTTC
CDR3 protein: CASRRNYGYTF

clone size: NA
CDR3 length: 12
J gene: TRBJ2-7
D gene: NA
V gene: TRBV2
CDR3 DNA: TGTGCCAGCGGGGAACAGGCCTACGAGCAGTACTTC
CDR3 protein: CASGEQAYEQYF

clone size: NA
CDR3 length: 15
J gene: TRBJ2-7
D gene: TRBD2
V gene: TRBV4-1
CDR3 DNA: TGCGCCAGCAGCCCAGCGACCGCGGGAGTTTTCGAGCAGTACTTC
CDR3 protein: CASSPATAGVFEQYF

clone size: NA
CDR3 length: 16
J gene: TRBJ2-3
D gene: NA
V gene: TRBV5-1
CDR3 DNA: TGCGCCAGCAGCTTGAGCGGACAGTTTAGCACAGATACGCAGTATTTT
CDR3 protein: CASSLSGQFSTDTQYF

clone size: NA
CDR3 length: 15
J gene: TRBJ2-2
D gene: TRBD1
V gene: TRBV6-5
CDR3 DNA: TGTGCCAGCAATGCACAGGGGCGAGGCACCGGGGAGCTGTTTTTT
CDR3 protein: CASNAQGRGTGELFF

clone size: NA
CDR3 length: 15
J gene: TRBJ2-7
D gene: NA
V gene: TRBV27
CDR3 DNA: TGTGCCAGCAGAACCACAGGGTTTTTGCCCTACGAGCAGTACTTC
CDR3 protein: CASRTTGFLPYEQYF

clone size: NA
CDR3 length: 13
J gene: TRBJ1-1
D gene: NA
V gene: TRBV2
CDR3 DNA: TGTGCCAGCACTATTGGAGTGAACACTGAAGCTTTCTTT
CDR3 protein: CASTIGVNTEAFF

clone size: NA
CDR3 length: 17
J gene: TRBJ2-7
D gene: TRBD2
V gene: TRBV15
CDR3 DNA: TGTGCCACCAGCAGAGATCTAGCGGGCTCGCCGGGCCACGAGCAGTACTTC
CDR3 protein: CATSRDLAGSPGHEQYF